The present T cell receptor beta chain was sequenced within a study of CXCR3-negative and CXCR3-positive naive CD8 T cells. General observations from the study: CXCR3-positive naive cells had TRB CDR3s that were more hydrophobic than CXCR3-negative naive cells had. For naive cells, CXCR3-negative and CXCR3-positive subsets had similar TRBV-TRBJ usage; for memory cells, usage differed. It was found that naive subsets had comparable surface CD5, and TCR strength was inferred from TRB CDR3 properties.

The libraries of TRB cDNA were prepared using 5' RACE with UMI labels. TCRdb reprocessed the 5' RACE reads, keeping one entry per CDR3 protein, no DNA. The listing contains roughly 89,000 distinct CDR3 sequences. A CD45RO-CCR7+CD27+CD95- profile was what naive CD8+ T cells displayed. With regard to this clonotype: As yet, its antigen is unknown.

CDR3 length: 14 residues. Germline assignment: CDR1 SGHKS and CDR2 YYEKEE (reference sequence). V and J are TRBV5-5 and TRBJ2-2. This TCR came from a human donor in good health. Some clones in this sample may be carry-over from other donors' samples. The sequencing input was naive CXCR3- CD8+ T cells from blood. As for subset: CD45RO-CCR7+CD27+CD95- naive CD8+ T cells lacking CXCR3 (TNR3-). This chain's CDR3 is CASSLPGNTGELFF.